These T cell receptor beta chains were read from a single sample in a study of beta chain features in type 1 diabetes. Measured with immunoSEQ multiplex PCR; TCRdb has only the in-frame clones, and not every one. This sample yields around 500,000 clones, of which over 10% are seen a single time; about 0.042% belongs to the top ten. Source material: naive CD4+ T cells from blood. The source is a woman younger than 30 in good health. The CDR3 runs from the conserved cysteine through the conserved F or W. The order of the fields is V gene, J gene, clone size, D gene, CDR3 DNA, CDR3 protein. A D gene is named only where the DNA matches it firmly. Not all rows give a size; the values are once, few, many and, for expanded clones, a class.

v_gene: TRBV5-1
j_gene: TRBJ2-7
abundance: .
d_gene: .
CDR3nt: TGCGCCAGCAGCTTGGACAGGGCCGAGCAGTACTTC
CDR3aa: CASSLDRAEQYF

v_gene: TRBV11-3
j_gene: TRBJ2-5
abundance: .
d_gene: .
CDR3nt: TGTGCCAGCAGCGAGATGCGGGGTCAAGAGACCCAGTACTTC
CDR3aa: CASSEMRGQETQYF

v_gene: TRBV27
j_gene: TRBJ2-4
abundance: .
d_gene: .
CDR3nt: TGTGCCAGCAGTTTAAGCCCGGGAGCCAAAAACATTCAGTACTTC
CDR3aa: CASSLSPGAKNIQYF

v_gene: TRBV7-2
j_gene: TRBJ1-1
abundance: few
d_gene: .
CDR3nt: TGTGCCAGCAGCTTAGGATTGAGCTTT
CDR3aa: CASSLGLSF

v_gene: TRBV30
j_gene: TRBJ1-4
abundance: .
d_gene: TRBD1
CDR3nt: TGTGCCTGGAGTGCCTACAGGGGGTTTAGTGAAAAACTGTTTTTT
CDR3aa: CAWSAYRGFSEKLFF

v_gene: TRBV15
j_gene: TRBJ2-5
abundance: .
d_gene: .
CDR3nt: TGTGCCACCAGCAGGCTACAACAAGAGACCCAGTACTTC
CDR3aa: CATSRLQQETQYF

v_gene: TRBV4-3
j_gene: TRBJ1-4
abundance: few
d_gene: .
CDR3nt: TGCGCCAGCAGCCAAGACAGTGGTGTGGGCAGGCACGGCGAAAAACTGTTTTTT
CDR3aa: CASSQDSGVGRHGEKLFF

v_gene: TRBV30
j_gene: TRBJ2-7
abundance: many
d_gene: .
CDR3nt: TGTGCCTGCACTAGCTACTCCTACGAGCAGTACTTC
CDR3aa: CACTSYSYEQYF

v_gene: TRBV19
j_gene: TRBJ2-7
abundance: few
d_gene: .
CDR3nt: TGTGCCAGTAGTATTTCTAGTAGATTCTACGAGCAGTACTTC
CDR3aa: CASSISSRFYEQYF

v_gene: TRBV4-3
j_gene: TRBJ2-1
abundance: few
d_gene: TRBD1
CDR3nt: TGCGCCAGCAGCCAAGAGGTCTTAAGGCAGGGGGTTTACAATGAGCAGTTCTTC
CDR3aa: CASSQEVLRQGVYNEQFF

v_gene: TRBV10-3
j_gene: TRBJ1-1
abundance: .
d_gene: .
CDR3nt: TGTGCCATCAGTGAGTCAAAGGACACTGAAGCTTTCTTT
CDR3aa: CAISESKDTEAFF

v_gene: TRBV7-2
j_gene: TRBJ1-2
abundance: .
d_gene: .
CDR3nt: TGTGCCAGCAGCTTACGCCCGAGTACCACTAACTATGGCTACACCTTC
CDR3aa: CASSLRPSTTNYGYTF

v_gene: TRBV4-1
j_gene: TRBJ2-1
abundance: few
d_gene: .
CDR3nt: TGCGCCAGCAGCCAAGAGGCAGGGTACAATGAGCAGTTCTTC
CDR3aa: CASSQEAGYNEQFF

v_gene: TRBV5-4
j_gene: TRBJ1-6
abundance: .
d_gene: TRBD1
CDR3nt: TGTGCCAGCAGCCCAGGGACAGGGGCGAGCTATAATTCACCCCTCCACTTT
CDR3aa: CASSPGTGASYNSPLHF

v_gene: TRBV29-1
j_gene: TRBJ2-1
abundance: .
d_gene: .
CDR3nt: TGCGCATTGGGGGGCCCGAAGGAGAGGCCCAATGAGCAGTTCTTC
CDR3aa: CALGGPKERPNEQFF

v_gene: TRBV2
j_gene: TRBJ2-1
abundance: few
d_gene: .
CDR3nt: TGTGCCAGCCTTGATTACAATGAGCAGTTCTTC
CDR3aa: CASLDYNEQFF

v_gene: TRBV9
j_gene: TRBJ2-1
abundance: few
d_gene: .
CDR3nt: TGTGCCAGCAGCTCGTCAGGGACTGACTACAATGAGCAGTTCTTC
CDR3aa: CASSSSGTDYNEQFF

v_gene: TRBV28
j_gene: TRBJ1-5
abundance: few
d_gene: .
CDR3nt: TGTGCCAGCAGTTTAACTCAGGGGAATCAGCCCCAGCATTTT
CDR3aa: CASSLTQGNQPQHF

v_gene: TRBV23-1
j_gene: TRBJ1-1
abundance: few
d_gene: TRBD1
CDR3nt: TGCGCCAGCAGTCAAGACCCTGGACAGGGAAGCACTGAAGCTTTCTTT
CDR3aa: CASSQDPGQGSTEAFF

v_gene: TRBV14
j_gene: TRBJ1-5
abundance: few
d_gene: .
CDR3nt: TGTGCCAGCAGCCAGCTGGTGAGTCAGCCCCAGCATTTT
CDR3aa: CASSQLVSQPQHF

v_gene: TRBV7-2
j_gene: TRBJ2-2
abundance: .
d_gene: .
CDR3nt: TGTGCCAGCAGCTTACTACAGGGCCCACGGGAGCTGTTTTTT
CDR3aa: CASSLLQGPRELFF

v_gene: TRBV5-4
j_gene: TRBJ2-7
abundance: .
d_gene: TRBD1
CDR3nt: TGTGCCAGCAGCTTGGAATCGGTCGGGACAGGCCGCTACGAGCAGTACTTC
CDR3aa: CASSLESVGTGRYEQYF

v_gene: TRBV15
j_gene: TRBJ2-3
abundance: few
d_gene: TRBD1
CDR3nt: TGTGCCACCAGCTGGGGGGACAGGGCAGATACGCAGTATTTT
CDR3aa: CATSWGDRADTQYF

v_gene: TRBV5-6
j_gene: TRBJ2-3
abundance: .
d_gene: .
CDR3nt: TGTGCCAGCAGCTTCAGAAATACGCAGTATTTT
CDR3aa: CASSFRNTQYF

v_gene: TRBV5-4
j_gene: TRBJ2-3
abundance: .
d_gene: .
CDR3nt: TGTGCCAGCAGCTTTCGGACAACTAGAGATACGCAGTATTTT
CDR3aa: CASSFRTTRDTQYF

v_gene: TRBV4-2
j_gene: TRBJ2-6
abundance: few
d_gene: .
CDR3nt: TGTGCCAGCAGCCAAGTGAAGGGTGCTGGGGCCAACGTCCTGACTTTC
CDR3aa: CASSQVKGAGANVLTF

v_gene: TRBV10-2
j_gene: TRBJ2-6
abundance: few
d_gene: .
CDR3nt: TGCGCCAGCAGCAACAGGGATACAGGGGCCAACGTCCTGACTTTC
CDR3aa: CASSNRDTGANVLTF

v_gene: TRBV15
j_gene: TRBJ1-2
abundance: .
d_gene: TRBD1
CDR3nt: TGTGCCACCTCCCCGGGGGGGACAGGGGGTGGCTACACCTTC
CDR3aa: CATSPGGTGGGYTF

v_gene: TRBV9
j_gene: TRBJ2-3
abundance: .
d_gene: TRBD2
CDR3nt: TGTGCCAGCAGCGTAACTAGCGCAGATACGCAGTATTTT
CDR3aa: CASSVTSADTQYF

v_gene: TRBV7-2
j_gene: TRBJ2-1
abundance: few
d_gene: .
CDR3nt: TGTGCCAGCAGCTTAGGGGCGATCCAGATAATGGAGCAGTTCTTC
CDR3aa: CASSLGAIQIMEQFF

v_gene: TRBV7-2
j_gene: TRBJ2-5
abundance: few
d_gene: .
CDR3nt: TGTGCCAGCAGCCGCAATAAGGGGGCCCAGTACTTC
CDR3aa: CASSRNKGAQYF

v_gene: TRBV12-5
j_gene: TRBJ2-7
abundance: .
d_gene: .
CDR3nt: TGTGCTAGTGGTTTGGTACTGGTAGGCGCTATCTCCTACGAGCAGTACTTC
CDR3aa: CASGLVLVGAISYEQYF

v_gene: TRBV28
j_gene: TRBJ2-5
abundance: few
d_gene: .
CDR3nt: TGTGCCAGCAGTATTGGGGGTCAAGAGACCCAGTACTTC
CDR3aa: CASSIGGQETQYF